The clone carrying this TCR beta chain was found many times. Its specificity is not known. The source of the sample is a study of T-cell reconstitution after alpha-beta-depleted transplantation in children. Study-wide points: Reported findings indicate that, about two months after transplant, alpha-beta T cells came from several hundred expanded clones, which were derived from non-depleted graft cells. Recipient T cells and thymic progenitors that survived were the source of the high TCRbeta diversity seen at day 60 in some patients. T-cell counts and diversity at one year following transplant were attributed mainly to newly produced T cells.

It was with unique molecular identifiers that the TCRbeta library was prepared. One entry per CDR3 protein results from TCRdb running MiXCR on the PCR reads. This table has approximately 520,000 distinct CDR3 sequences, roughly an eighth appearing once. The CDR3 has 13 residues. CDR1 is SGDLS and CDR2 is YYNGEE in the germline V gene. The V gene lost 0 bases and the J gene lost 2 bases, with 4 bases spanning the gap. Sample: PBMCs, mostly from graft donor cells, taken 180 days after TCRalphabeta/CD19-depleted stem cell transplant. This TCR was recovered from a female patient aged 2-15 years who had a stem cell transplant for aplastic anemia, so the T cells may come from the graft donor. The chain couples TRBV9 to TRBJ2-3; D unclear. CDR3 sequence (DNA): TGTGCCAGCAGCGTAGGCCACACAGATACGCAGTATTTT. Its protein product is CASSVGHTDTQYF.